This T cell receptor beta chain was sequenced during a study of blood T cell repertoires in COVID-19. Study-level information: Donors in the United States, Italy and Spain gave samples during acute or convalescent COVID-19. Sources were T cells, B-cell-depleted T cells, or PBMCs; the material itself was cDNA or gDNA.

Per the original data handling: Reference gene primer amplification in the assay estimated nucleated cell counts. The repertoire was sequenced with immunoSEQ multiplex PCR; TCRdb's copy has only in-frame clones and lacks some. V, J and clone size derive from that table, while D and trimming were established from the DNA sequence. Of about 180,000 clones listed, approximately 90% were seen once; the top ten hold less than 3.5%. V was shortened by 0 bases and J by 6 bases, with 9 bases between the two germline ends. The CDR3 sequence is 14 residues long. Per germline, CDR1 GTSNPN and CDR2 SVGIG (reference sequence).

This receptor was obtained from a woman in her 30s with active or convalescent COVID-19. Material: peripheral blood. This chain connects TRBV30 to TRBJ1-6; D is perhaps TRBD1 (6 bases). The CDR3 DNA reads as TGTGCCTGGAGTGTACTACAGGGTAATTCACCCCTCCACTTT. Its protein is CAWSVLQGNSPLHF.